This TCR beta chain was sequenced for a study of glioma-infiltrating T cells after dendritic cell vaccination. Time point noted: after dendritic cell vaccination, including at tumor progression/relapse. The CDR3 spans 18 residues. The germline gives CDR1 MDHEN, CDR2 SYDVKM. Between the trimmed V and J ends, which lost 2 bases and 2 bases, there was a span of 19 bases. Repertoires were generated with immunoSEQ multiplex PCR, while TCRdb's copy carries only in-frame clones and drops some. Here the sample spans fewer than 60,000 clones, over 75% being singletons. The material sequenced was blood, taken after dendritic cell vaccination. The TCR comes from a human donor with glioblastoma. The chain is built from TRBV28 and TRBJ2-1; no clear D gene. Written as DNA, the CDR3 is TGTGCCAGCAGTTTACCCATAAGGCGGAAGCCTCCCTACAATGAGCAGTTCTTC. It yields the protein CASSLPIRRKPPYNEQFF.